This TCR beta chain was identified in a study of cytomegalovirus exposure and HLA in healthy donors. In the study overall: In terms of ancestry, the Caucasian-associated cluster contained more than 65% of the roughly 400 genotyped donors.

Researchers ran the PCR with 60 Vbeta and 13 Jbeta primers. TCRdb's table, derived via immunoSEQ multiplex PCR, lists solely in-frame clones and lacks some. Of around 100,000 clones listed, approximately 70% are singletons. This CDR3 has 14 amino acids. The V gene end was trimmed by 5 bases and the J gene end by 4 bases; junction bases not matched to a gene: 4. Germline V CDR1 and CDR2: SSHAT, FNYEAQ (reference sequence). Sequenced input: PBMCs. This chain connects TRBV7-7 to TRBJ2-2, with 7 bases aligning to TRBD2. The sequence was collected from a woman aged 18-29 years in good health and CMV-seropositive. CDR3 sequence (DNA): TGTGCCAGCAGCATCCGCGGGGGCACCGGGGAGCTGTTTTTT. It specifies CASSIRGGTGELFF.